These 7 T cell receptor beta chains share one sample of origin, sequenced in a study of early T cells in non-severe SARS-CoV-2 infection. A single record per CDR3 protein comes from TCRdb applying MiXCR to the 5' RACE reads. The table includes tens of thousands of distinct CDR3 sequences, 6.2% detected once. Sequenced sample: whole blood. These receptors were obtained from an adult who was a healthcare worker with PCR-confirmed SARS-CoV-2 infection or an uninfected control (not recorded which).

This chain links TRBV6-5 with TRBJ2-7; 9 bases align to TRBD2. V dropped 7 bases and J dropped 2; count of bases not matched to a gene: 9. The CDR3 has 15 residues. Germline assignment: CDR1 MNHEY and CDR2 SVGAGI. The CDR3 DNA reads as TGTGCCAGCACCCGCGGGCTAGCGGGGCCCTACGAGCAGTACTTC. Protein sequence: CASTRGLAGPYEQYF.

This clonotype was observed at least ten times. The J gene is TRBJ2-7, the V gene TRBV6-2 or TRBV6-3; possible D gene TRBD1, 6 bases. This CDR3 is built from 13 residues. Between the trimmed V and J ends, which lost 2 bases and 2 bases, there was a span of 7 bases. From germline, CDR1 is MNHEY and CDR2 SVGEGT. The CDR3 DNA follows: TGTGCCAGCAGTTACGGACAGACCTACGAGCAGTACTTC. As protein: CASSYGQTYEQYF.

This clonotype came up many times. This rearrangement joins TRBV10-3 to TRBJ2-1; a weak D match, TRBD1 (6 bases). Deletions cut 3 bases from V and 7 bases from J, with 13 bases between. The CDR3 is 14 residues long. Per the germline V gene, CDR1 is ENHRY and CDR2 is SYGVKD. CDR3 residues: CAISEPGQSNEQFF. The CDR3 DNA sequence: TGTGCCATCAGTGAACCTGGACAGTCAAATGAGCAGTTCTTC.

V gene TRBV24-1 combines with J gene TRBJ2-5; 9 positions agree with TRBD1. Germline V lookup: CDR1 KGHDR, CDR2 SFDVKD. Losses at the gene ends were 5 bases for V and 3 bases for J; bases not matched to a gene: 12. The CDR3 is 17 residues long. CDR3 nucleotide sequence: TGTGCCACCAGTGTTTCGTCCGGGACAGGGAGCAAAGAGACCCAGTACTTC. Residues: CATSVSSGTGSKETQYF.

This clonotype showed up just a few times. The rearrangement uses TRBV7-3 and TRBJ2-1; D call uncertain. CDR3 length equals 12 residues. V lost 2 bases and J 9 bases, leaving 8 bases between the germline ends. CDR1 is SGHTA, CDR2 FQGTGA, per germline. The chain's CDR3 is CASSLDSGEQFF. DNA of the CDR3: TGTGCCAGCAGCTTAGATTCGGGTGAGCAGTTCTTC.

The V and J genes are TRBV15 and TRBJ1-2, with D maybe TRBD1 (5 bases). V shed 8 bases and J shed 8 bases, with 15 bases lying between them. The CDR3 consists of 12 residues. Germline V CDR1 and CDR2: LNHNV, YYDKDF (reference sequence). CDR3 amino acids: CATLGAGGGYTF. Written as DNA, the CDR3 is TGTGCCACCCTCGGGGCAGGAGGAGGCTACACCTTC.

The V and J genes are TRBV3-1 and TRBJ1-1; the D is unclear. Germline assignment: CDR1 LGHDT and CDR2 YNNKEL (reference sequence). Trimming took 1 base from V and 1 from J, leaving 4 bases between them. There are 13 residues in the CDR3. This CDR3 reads CASSQVQNTEAFF. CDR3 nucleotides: TGTGCCAGCAGCCAAGTTCAGAACACTGAAGCTTTCTTT. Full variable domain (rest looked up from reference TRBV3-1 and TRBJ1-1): DTAVSQTPKYLVTQMGNDKSIKCEQNLGHDTMYWYKQDSKKFLKIMFSYNNKELIINETVPNRFSPKSPDKAHLNLHINSLELGDSAVYFCASSQVQNTEAFFGQGTRLTVV.